Presented here are 5 T cell receptor beta chains from one specimen sequenced in a study of blood T cell repertoires in COVID-19. The repertoire was sequenced with immunoSEQ multiplex PCR; TCRdb's copy has only in-frame clones and lacks some. The profile shows approximately 260,000 clones, 70% to 90% of them singletons. The sample was peripheral blood. These receptors were collected from a middle-aged woman who had recovered from COVID-19.

The chain combines TRBV4-2 with TRBJ2-3, with D unresolved. Trimming stripped 4 bases from V and 6 bases from J, with 11 bases between. This CDR3 has 13 amino acids. Germline V lookup: CDR1 LGHNA, CDR2 YNFKEQ. CDR3 bases: TGTGCCAGCAGCCGACAAAAGAGCGATACGCAGTATTTT. This translates into CASSRQKSDTQYF.

The genes are TRBV19 and TRBJ1-2; D unresolved. This CDR3 region has 14 residues. With 2 bases removed from V and 1 base from J, the gap between germline ends came to 8 bases. CDR1 and CDR2 from the germline V gene are LNHDA and SQIVND (reference sequence). The CDR3 DNA reads as TGTGCCAGTAGTATAACCGGGAGTAACTATGGCTACACCTTC. It codes for CASSITGSNYGYTF.

The chain links TRBV5-1 to TRBJ2-1; no definite D call. The CDR3 runs 15 residues. The V gene lost 1 base and the J gene lost 0 bases, with 8 bases spanning the gap. Germline lookup yields CDR1 SGHRS and CDR2 YFSETQ. This CDR3 reads CASSLKRSSYNEQFF. CDR3 nucleotides: TGCGCCAGCAGCTTGAAGCGAAGCTCCTACAATGAGCAGTTCTTC.

The rearrangement uses TRBV5-1 and TRBJ2-7, with no clear D. The germline V gene encodes CDR1 SGHRS and CDR2 YFSETQ. This CDR3 comprises 14 residues. The germline V and J ends were trimmed by 0 bases and 2 bases, with 9 bases remaining between them. The CDR3 region is CASSLGGSTYEQYF. CDR3 DNA: TGCGCCAGCAGCTTGGGAGGTTCCACCTACGAGCAGTACTTC.

There are a few counts of this clone. The V call is TRBV7-9, the J call TRBJ1-2; 7 nucleotides align to TRBD1. This CDR3 region has 15 residues. CDR1 and CDR2 from the germline V gene are SEHNR and FQNEAQ (reference sequence). V lost 5 bases and J lost 4; bases outside the gene matches: 10. CDR3 region: CASSLTGQLVYGYTF. The CDR3 bases are TGTGCCAGCAGCCTAACGGGACAGTTGGTCTATGGCTACACCTTC.